Below, 29 T cell receptor beta chains from the same sample are listed, as sequenced in a study of T cell repertoires in ileal Crohn's disease. Libraries were prepared by immunoSEQ multiplex PCR; TCRdb keeps only in-frame clonotypes and omits some of them. The sample holds thousands of clones; 95% are singletons and the top ten take over 0.25%. Sequencing was performed on ileal tissue. The receptors were gathered from an adult with Crohn's disease.

The V gene is TRBV10-3, the J gene TRBJ1-6; 7 positions agree with TRBD1. The germline V gene has CDR1 ENHRY and CDR2 SYGVKD. V was pared by 9 bases and J by 9 bases, with 8 bases of the junction left unmatched. This CDR3 is built from 13 residues. The CDR3 nucleotides read TGTGCCATTACAGGGGAAGGTCGTTCACCCCTCCACTTT. It is translated as CAITGEGRSPLHF.

This chain connects TRBV10-3 to TRBJ2-2; D is possibly TRBD1 (7 bases). The CDR3 totals 15 residues. Between the trimmed V and J ends, which lost 6 bases and 0 bases, there was a span of 11 bases. Per the germline V gene, CDR1 is ENHRY and CDR2 is SYGVKD. The CDR3 is CAIRAGQPNTGELFF. The CDR3 DNA follows: TGTGCCATCAGGGCGGGACAGCCGAACACCGGGGAGCTGTTTTTT.

This clone was seen a single time. J is TRBJ2-3 and V is TRBV10-3; D gene ambiguous. CDR3 length equals 12 residues. Between the trimmed V and J ends, which lost 3 bases and 4 bases, there was a span of 5 bases. CDR1 is ENHRY and CDR2 is SYGVKD in the germline V gene. The CDR3 sequence is CAISESPDTQYF. The CDR3 DNA follows: TGTGCCATCAGTGAAAGCCCAGATACGCAGTATTTT.

The V and J genes are TRBV4-2 and TRBJ2-3; 8 nucleotides line up with TRBD1. CDR1 is LGHNA, CDR2 YNFKEQ, per germline. After removal of 0 bases from V and 6 bases from J, the junction contained 8 bases not matched to a gene. The CDR3 has 16 residues. Written as DNA, the CDR3 is TGTGCCAGCAGCCAAGAGAGCGACAGGGGTTCCGATACGCAGTATTTT. It is translated as CASSQESDRGSDTQYF.

J is TRBJ2-2 and V is TRBV27; 7 nucleotides align to TRBD2. V lost 1 base to trimming and J lost 7 bases; unmatched junction nucleotides: 3. Per germline, CDR1 MNHEY and CDR2 SMNVEV (reference sequence). This CDR3 contains 14 residues. The CDR3 DNA sequence: TGTGCCAGCAGTTTATTGGGGGGGATCGGGGAGCTGTTTTTT. Protein product: CASSLLGGIGELFF.

This chain joins TRBV5-1 and TRBJ1-1; D gene unclear. The germline gives CDR1 SGHRS, CDR2 YFSETQ. V was clipped by 1 base and J by 1 base, with 8 bases between them. The CDR3 is made up of 14 amino acids. The CDR3 DNA sequence: TGCGCCAGCAGCTTGAGTGGGCCGAACACTGAAGCTTTCTTT. Translated: CASSLSGPNTEAFF.

Here the CDR3 reads CASSYLQGAMQPQHF. The CDR3 DNA sequence: TGTGCCAGCAGTTATTTACAGGGGGCTATGCAGCCCCAGCATTTT. The V and J genes are TRBV6-6 and TRBJ1-5; 9 bases are a match to TRBD1. Germline-derived CDR1 and CDR2 are MNHNY and SVGAGI (reference sequence). The J segment lost 7 bases and the V segment lost 3 bases, leaving 7 bases of the junction unmatched. The CDR3 extends over 15 amino acids.

This chain uses TRBV6-6 with TRBJ1-5; a weak D match, TRBD1 (5 bases). The CDR3 length is 13 residues. V dropped 7 bases and J dropped 2 bases, with 9 bases sitting between them. Germline CDR1 is MNHNY and CDR2 is SVGAGI (reference sequence). The CDR3, as DNA: TGTGCCAGCACATCAGGGCGCAATCAGCCCCAGCATTTT. Translating it yields CASTSGRNQPQHF.

The gene calls are TRBV6-1 and TRBJ1-3; 9 bases agree with TRBD1. CDR1 MNHNS and CDR2 SASEGT come from the germline V gene. Trimming took 3 bases from V and 0 from J; bases not matched to a gene: 6. The CDR3 runs to 17 residues. CDR3 sequence (DNA): TGTGCCAGCAGTGAGATGGACAGGGGAGTCTCTGGAAACACCATATATTTT. This translates into CASSEMDRGVSGNTIYF.

The chain carries TRBV29-1 and TRBJ1-1; D is undetermined. Trimming took off 5 bases at V and 4 bases at J, with 8 bases between the two ends. Germline-derived CDR1 and CDR2 are SQVTM and ANQGSEA. CDR3 size: 11 residues. CDR3 in amino acids: CSVSIGTEAFF. The CDR3 region has the DNA TGCAGCGTTAGCATTGGCACTGAAGCTTTCTTT.

This clone was seen a single time. The chain employs TRBV18 and TRBJ2-7; TRBD2 is a possible D gene (5 bases). V was pared by 4 bases and J by 1 base, with 8 bases between. The V gene's germline CDR1 is KGHSH and CDR2 LQKENI. The CDR3 loop spans 13 amino acids. CDR3 sequence (DNA): TGTGCCAGCTCACGTACGGGATCCTACGAGCAGTACTTC. It is translated as CASSRTGSYEQYF.

CDR3 sequence reads: CASSPRGAGELFF. The CDR3, as DNA: TGTGCCAGCTCACCAAGGGGTGCCGGGGAGCTGTTTTTT. This chain connects TRBV18 to TRBJ2-2; maybe TRBD1 (5 bases). Germline-derived CDR1 and CDR2 are KGHSH and LQKENI. This CDR3 contains 13 residues. V was shortened by 2 bases and J by 6 bases, with 7 bases between the two germline ends.

The chain couples TRBV18 to TRBJ1-4; weak D call: TRBD1 (6 bases). Germline V gene lookup returns CDR1 KGHSH and CDR2 LQKENI. Trimming shortened V by 1 base and J by 4 bases, and 13 bases separated the two germline ends. The CDR3 loop spans 16 amino acids. The CDR3 loop is CASSPQRDKVNEKLFF. CDR3 DNA: TGTGCCAGCTCACCACAAAGGGACAAGGTTAATGAAAAACTGTTTTTT.

The rearrangement links TRBV6-1 to TRBJ1-6; weak D call: TRBD1 (6 bases). Trimming left V 3 bases short and J 11 bases short, with 11 bases between. The CDR3 has 13 amino acids. Germline assignment: CDR1 MNHNS and CDR2 SASEGT. The CDR3 sequence: CASSEGATTPLHF. DNA for the CDR3: TGTGCCAGCAGTGAGGGGGCTACCACACCCCTCCACTTT.

This clone was seen once. The gene calls are TRBV19 and TRBJ2-3; 7 bases map to TRBD2. CDR3 length equals 14 residues. Trimming took 4 bases from V and 4 from J; bases not matched to a gene: 5. Germline V lookup: CDR1 LNHDA, CDR2 SQIVND (reference sequence). The CDR3 protein is CASSNGLVPDTQYF. As DNA, the CDR3 is TGTGCCAGTAGTAACGGACTAGTTCCAGATACGCAGTATTTT.

The rearrangement uses TRBV23-1 and TRBJ1-5; perhaps TRBD1 as D (5 bases). TRBV23-1 is treated as an ORF (open reading frame) with a function not yet certain. Trimming shortened V by 4 bases and J by 6 bases, and 13 bases separated the two germline ends. This CDR3 comprises 14 residues. In DNA form, the CDR3 reads TGCGCCAGCAGTCGACAGCGAGTCGTTCAGCCCCAGCATTTT. This gives the protein CASSRQRVVQPQHF.

The rearrangement joins TRBV6-6 to TRBJ1-2; D remains unclear. This CDR3 comprises 14 residues. The V end lost 5 bases, the J end lost 7 bases, and 17 bases lay between the germline ends. Looked up from germline, CDR1 is MNHNY and CDR2 is SVGAGI (reference sequence). The CDR3 loop reads CASSLEAALRGYTF. DNA for the CDR3: TGTGCCAGCAGTCTAGAGGCAGCCCTCCGTGGCTACACCTTC.

The rearrangement uses TRBV6-5 and TRBJ1-2; TRBD1 matches 7 bases. This CDR3 contains 14 residues. Per germline, CDR1 MNHEY and CDR2 SVGAGI. V dropped 2 bases and J dropped 5; count of bases not matched to a gene: 5. The CDR3 spells CASSYMDRTYGYTF. CDR3 coding DNA: TGTGCCAGCAGTTACATGGACAGGACATATGGCTACACCTTC.

This clone came up once. The chain employs TRBV5-4 and TRBJ1-1; 7 nucleotides align to TRBD1. Germline-derived CDR1 and CDR2 are SGHNT and YYREEE (reference sequence). V was clipped by 4 bases and J by 7 bases; unmatched bases: 13. The CDR3 runs to 15 residues. The CDR3 DNA is TGTGCCAGCAGCGGAAGCAGACAGGGTACGCTTGAAGCTTTCTTT. Its translation is CASSGSRQGTLEAFF.

The rearrangement joins TRBV7-2 to TRBJ1-5; 9 positions match TRBD1. The CDR3 consists of 15 residues. Looked up from germline, CDR1 is SGHTA and CDR2 is FQGNSA. The trim removed 3 bases at V and 4 bases at J, leaving 4 bases unmatched. The CDR3 sequence: CASSFGTGRNQPQHF. Here the CDR3 DNA reads TGTGCCAGCAGCTTTGGGACAGGGCGGAATCAGCCCCAGCATTTT.

The V and J genes are TRBV7-6 and TRBJ1-4; D might be TRBD1 (6 bases). From germline, CDR1 is SGHVS and CDR2 FNYEAQ. There are 14 residues in the CDR3. Trimming stripped 3 bases from V and 5 bases from J, with 10 bases between. The CDR3 is CASSLGQGNEKLFF. The CDR3 nucleotides are TGTGCCAGCAGCTTGGGACAAGGAAATGAAAAACTGTTTTTT.

CDR3 bases: TGCGCCAGCAGCCAAGATTGGGTCGGGACAGGGATTCTAAGCAATCAGCCCCAGCATTTT. Translation gives CASSQDWVGTGILSNQPQHF. The chain is built from TRBV4-1 and TRBJ1-5; TRBD1 aligns across 9 bases. This CDR3 has 20 residues. V shed 0 bases, J shed 1 base, and the junction held 13 bases outside the gene matches. Germline CDR1 and CDR2: MGHRA and YSYEKL.

This clone was recorded only once. The chain recombines TRBV7-6 with TRBJ1-5; no firm D call. This CDR3 has 13 residues. Trimming took 1 base from V and 3 from J, leaving 4 bases between them. Germline V gene lookup returns CDR1 SGHVS and CDR2 FNYEAQ. The CDR3 here is CASSLGANQPQHF. The CDR3 nucleotides read TGTGCCAGCAGCTTAGGGGCCAATCAGCCCCAGCATTTT.

The V gene is TRBV30, the J gene TRBJ1-6, with TRBD1 as a possible D gene (6 bases). The length of the CDR3 is 13 residues. Trimming pared 5 bases from V and 7 bases from J, leaving 12 bases between. CDR1 is GTSNPN and CDR2 is SVGIG in the germline V gene (reference sequence). CDR3 bases: TGTGCCTGGGGCGGACAGACGAATTCACCCCTCCACTTT. The encoded protein is CAWGGQTNSPLHF.

The rearrangement uses TRBV6-5 and TRBJ2-7; TRBD2 is a possible D gene (6 bases). CDR3 size: 12 residues. Germline CDR1 is MNHEY and CDR2 is SVGAGI. Between the trimmed V and J ends, which lost 6 bases and 9 bases, there was a span of 15 bases. In DNA form, the CDR3 reads TGTGCCAGCAGCCCTAGTGGAGGGGTGCAGTACTTC. Protein product: CASSPSGGVQYF.

The gene calls are TRBV6-1 and TRBJ1-3; 7 positions agree with TRBD1. CDR1 MNHNS and CDR2 SASEGT come from the germline V gene. The CDR3 sequence is 17 residues long. V lost 4 bases to trimming and J lost 0 bases; unmatched junction nucleotides: 9. The CDR3 reads CASSVRQGPRSGNTIYF. The CDR3 DNA sequence: TGTGCCAGCAGTGTCAGACAGGGCCCCCGCTCTGGAAACACCATATATTTT.

CDR3 amino acids: CASRVGGQETQYF. DNA for the CDR3: TGTGCCAGCAGGGTGGGGGGGCAAGAGACCCAGTACTTC. The chain carries TRBV6-6 and TRBJ2-5; 7 bases match TRBD2. Germline CDR1 reads MNHNY; CDR2 reads SVGAGI (reference sequence). This CDR3 spans 13 amino acids. Trimming cost V 6 bases and J 2 bases; bases outside gene matches: 3.

The chain joins TRBV7-2 to TRBJ2-7; D is ambiguous. This CDR3 spans 13 amino acids. V lost 1 base and J lost 3, with 7 bases in between. Per the germline V gene, CDR1 is SGHTA and CDR2 is FQGNSA. In DNA form, the CDR3 reads TGTGCCAGCAGCTTAGGACAAAACTACGAGCAGTACTTC. Encoded protein: CASSLGQNYEQYF. Together with reference TRBV7-2 and TRBJ2-7, the CDR3 gives the full variable domain: GAGVSQSPSNKVTEKGKDVELRCDPISGHTALYWYRQSLGQGLEFLIYFQGNSAPDKSGLPSDRFSAERTGGSVSTLTIQRTQQEDSAVYLCASSLGQNYEQYFGPGTRLTVT.

The J gene is TRBJ1-1, the V gene TRBV9, with TRBD1 matching 7 bases. Looked up from germline, CDR1 is SGDLS and CDR2 is YYNGEE. This CDR3 is built from 14 residues. V was pared by 1 base and J by 4 bases, with 4 bases of the junction left unmatched. CDR3 sequence (DNA): TGTGCCAGCAGCGTATTCGAGGGGGCCACTGAAGCTTTCTTT. Translated: CASSVFEGATEAFF.